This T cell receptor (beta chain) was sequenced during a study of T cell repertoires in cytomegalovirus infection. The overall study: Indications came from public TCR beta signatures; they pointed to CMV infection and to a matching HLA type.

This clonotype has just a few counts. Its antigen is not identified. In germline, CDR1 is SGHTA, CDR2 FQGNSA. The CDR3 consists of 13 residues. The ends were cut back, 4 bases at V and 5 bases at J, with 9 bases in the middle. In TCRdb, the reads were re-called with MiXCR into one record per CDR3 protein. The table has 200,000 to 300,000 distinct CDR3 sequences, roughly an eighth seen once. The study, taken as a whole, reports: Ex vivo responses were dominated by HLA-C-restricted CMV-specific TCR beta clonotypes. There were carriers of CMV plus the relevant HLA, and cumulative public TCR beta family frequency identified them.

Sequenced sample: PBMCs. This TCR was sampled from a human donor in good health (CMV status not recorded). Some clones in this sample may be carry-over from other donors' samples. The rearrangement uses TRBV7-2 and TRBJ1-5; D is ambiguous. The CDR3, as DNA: TGTGCCAGCAGCTCCCAAACACATCAGCCCCAGCATTTT. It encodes CASSSQTHQPQHF.